This TCR beta chain was documented in a study of blood T cell repertoires in COVID-19. Study processing details: Researchers report that nucleated cell counts were estimated from reference gene primer amplification. TCRdb's table, derived via immunoSEQ multiplex PCR, lists solely in-frame clones and lacks some. That table is the source of V, J and clone size, and D and trimming were worked out from the DNA. Altogether roughly 52,000 clones are present, more than 80% being singletons, with the ten largest covering 20%. This CDR3 has 14 residues. Trimming left V 0 bases short and J 2 bases short, with 5 bases between. Germline CDR1 reads SGHRS; CDR2 reads YFSETQ.

The chain carries TRBV5-1 and TRBJ2-2; the D is unclear. Sample: peripheral blood. The receptor comes from a human donor in a cohort sampled during active COVID-19. This chain's CDR3 is CASSLEHNTGELFF. CDR3 coding DNA: TGCGCCAGCAGCTTGGAGCATAACACCGGGGAGCTGTTTTTT.